Shown below are 15 T cell receptor beta chains from a single sample sequenced in a study of radiation and T cells in renal cell carcinoma. Regarding time point: baseline pretreatment blood. Treatment noted: 15 Gy SBRT to primary tumor, nephrectomy 4 weeks later. Measured with immunoSEQ multiplex PCR; TCRdb has only the in-frame clones, and not every one. The sample yields some 120,000 clones, around 83% seen once. The sample here was blood, taken from a patient whose treatment included radiotherapy and nephrectomy. These receptors were collected from a woman aged 55-70 years with renal cell carcinoma.

V and J are TRBV18 and TRBJ2-7; D may match TRBD1 or TRBD2 (5 bases each). Germline values: CDR1 KGHSH, CDR2 LQKENI. V dropped 5 bases and J dropped 1 base, with 12 bases sitting between them. This CDR3 comprises 14 residues. As DNA, the CDR3 is TGTGCCAGCTCAAACTGGGACGGATCCTACGAGCAGTACTTC. The encoded protein is CASSNWDGSYEQYF. Based on the CDR3 plus reference TRBV18 and TRBJ2-7, the full variable domain is NAGVMQNPRHLVRRRGQEARLRCSPMKGHSHVYWYRQLPEEGLKFMVYLQKENIIDESGMPKERFSAEFPKEGPSILRIQQVVRGDSAAYFCASSNWDGSYEQYFGPGTRLTVT.

In DNA, the CDR3 is TGTGCCAGCAGTTTAGGACTAGCGGGAGTATCGTACGAGCAGTACTTC. This sequence encodes CASSLGLAGVSYEQYF. The chain carries TRBV27 and TRBJ2-7; 13 bases match TRBD2. V lost 2 bases, J lost 4 bases, and 5 bases stayed unmatched. Germline CDR1 is MNHEY and CDR2 is SMNVEV (reference sequence). This CDR3 is built from 16 residues.

This clone has a single count. The DNA of the CDR3 is TGTGCCAGCAGTTGGCTCGGGGGGGCGAACACTGAAGCTTTCTTT. It translates to CASSWLGGANTEAFF. The chain is built from TRBV6-1 and TRBJ1-1; TRBD1 might be the D (6 bases). CDR1 MNHNS and CDR2 SASEGT come from the germline V gene. The CDR3 is 15 amino acids. V lost 5 bases and J lost 1, with 14 bases in between.

The gene calls are TRBV11-2 and TRBJ2-2, with D tentatively TRBD2 (6 bases). V was cut by 5 bases and J by 4 bases, with 14 bases left in between. This CDR3 has 15 amino acids. The V gene's germline CDR1 is SGHAT and CDR2 FQNNGV. The CDR3: CASSVLLATTGELFF. In nucleotides, the CDR3 is TGTGCCAGCAGCGTCTTGCTAGCGACCACCGGGGAGCTGTTTTTT.

The chain employs TRBV4-3 and TRBJ1-5; 7 nucleotides agree with TRBD1. The J segment lost 7 bases and the V segment lost 0 bases, leaving 6 bases of the junction unmatched. The CDR3 totals 15 residues. Germline CDR1 is LGHNA and CDR2 is YSLEER. CDR3 amino acids: CASSQDRTGGQPQHF. As DNA, the CDR3 is TGCGCCAGCAGCCAAGATCGGACAGGAGGCCAGCCCCAGCATTTT.

At least ten counts were recorded for this clone. The V and J genes are TRBV5-5 and TRBJ1-6, with TRBD1 matching 7 bases. Per the germline V gene, CDR1 is SGHKS and CDR2 is YYEKEE (reference sequence). CDR3 size: 14 residues. The J segment lost 9 bases and the V segment lost 4 bases, leaving 7 bases of the junction unmatched. DNA of the CDR3: TGTGCCAGCAGCAAGACAGGGTATGGTTCACCCCTCCACTTT. Residues: CASSKTGYGSPLHF.

The chain has TRBV5-1 and TRBJ2-3; the D is unclear. In germline, CDR1 is SGHRS, CDR2 YFSETQ. This CDR3 has 17 amino acids. With 0 bases removed from V and 1 base from J, the gap between germline ends came to 15 bases. This CDR3 reads CASSLGYVRLRTDTQYF. The DNA of the CDR3 is TGCGCCAGCAGCTTGGGATATGTGAGACTTCGCACAGATACGCAGTATTTT.

The genes are TRBV7-8 and TRBJ2-3; D remains unclear. CDR3 length: 15 amino acids. The V end lost 1 base, the J end lost 0 bases, and 8 bases lay between the germline ends. Germline V gives CDR1 SGHVS, CDR2 FQNEAQ. The CDR3 here is CASSLGTRSTDTQYF. The DNA for the CDR3 is TGTGCCAGCAGCTTAGGGACCCGTAGCACAGATACGCAGTATTTT.

The CDR3 sequence is CASSLINYGYTF. The CDR3 DNA reads TGTGCCAGCAGTTTAATCAACTATGGCTACACCTTC. The chain couples TRBV28 to TRBJ1-2; no firm D call. The V end was cut by 2 bases, the J end by 2 bases, with 3 bases between. Germline CDR1 MDHEN, CDR2 SYDVKM. This CDR3 region has 12 residues.

This clone was seen a few times. The chain employs TRBV10-3 and TRBJ1-1; unclear D gene. Per germline, CDR1 ENHRY and CDR2 SYGVKD. The germline V and J ends were trimmed by 4 bases and 3 bases, with 6 bases remaining between them. The CDR3 runs 12 residues. The chain's CDR3 is CAISARDTEAFF. The CDR3 bases are TGTGCCATCAGTGCGAGGGACACTGAAGCTTTCTTT.

CDR3 nucleotides: TGTGCCAGCACCTACGGGGCGAATGAGCAGTTCTTC. Translated: CASTYGANEQFF. This chain connects TRBV6-6 to TRBJ2-1; either TRBD1 or TRBD2 may fit D (5 bases each). Trimming took off 7 bases at V and 7 bases at J, with 11 bases between the two ends. Germline values: CDR1 MNHNY, CDR2 SVGAGI (reference sequence). The CDR3 spans 12 residues.

V gene TRBV28 combines with J gene TRBJ1-5; D may be TRBD1 (6 bases). Germline V gene sequence: CDR1 MDHEN, CDR2 SYDVKM. The CDR3 totals 15 residues. The ends were cut back, 3 bases at V and 4 bases at J, with 13 bases in the middle. The CDR3 DNA reads TGTGCCAGCAGTTTGATGGCAGGGGAGAATCAGCCCCAGCATTTT. Its protein product is CASSLMAGENQPQHF.

This clone has only a few counts. This chain joins TRBV7-3 and TRBJ2-1; 8 nucleotides align to TRBD2. V was pared by 3 bases and J by 5 bases, with 12 bases of the junction left unmatched. This CDR3 has 17 amino acids. Germline V lookup: CDR1 SGHTA, CDR2 FQGTGA. The CDR3 DNA follows: TGTGCCAGCAGCTTCCTTCTTGCGGGAGGAGCGAACAATGAGCAGTTCTTC. It encodes CASSFLLAGGANNEQFF.

This clone occurred a few times. The chain links TRBV14 to TRBJ2-5; D is ambiguous. The CDR3 spans 12 residues. Trimming pared 2 bases from V and 5 bases from J, leaving 6 bases between. CDR1 is SGHDN and CDR2 is FVKESK in the germline V gene. The DNA for the CDR3 is TGTGCCAGCAGCCAACTTAGGGAGACCCAGTACTTC. It specifies CASSQLRETQYF.

The DNA of the CDR3 is TGTGCCAGCAGTGCGGGACTAGCGGGGGGGCGAGAGACCCAGTACTTC. This gives the protein CASSAGLAGGRETQYF. The chain is built from TRBV2 and TRBJ2-5; TRBD2 agrees at 16 bases. This CDR3 comprises 16 residues. Trimming removed 4 bases from V and 4 bases from J; junction bases left unmatched: 3. Per the germline V gene, CDR1 is SNHLY and CDR2 is FYNNEI.